Sequencing of this T cell receptor beta chain was carried out in a study of blood T cells in healthy people across ages. Study information: Template switching picked up about one barcoded beta molecule for each two T cells.

Isolated per sample were at least 6 million PBMCs. Primed by a sample-barcoded 5' primer and a J-beta primer mix, a second PCR proceeded for 7 to 11 cycles. TCRdb reanalysed the 5' RACE reads using MiXCR and keeps one entry per CDR3 protein. The sample has roughly 1.9 million distinct CDR3 sequences, 35% to 50% seen once. CDR1 and CDR2 (germline): ENHRY, SYGVKD. This CDR3 is 14 amino acids long. The V end lost 7 bases, the J end lost 6 bases, and 17 bases lay between the germline ends. The chain uses TRBV10-3 and TRBJ2-3; no reliable D call. The sequenced material came from blood. The sequence was obtained from a human donor in good health. The CDR3 region is CAIKPGRDTDTQYF. DNA of the CDR3: TGTGCCATCAAACCCGGGCGAGACACCGATACGCAGTATTTT.